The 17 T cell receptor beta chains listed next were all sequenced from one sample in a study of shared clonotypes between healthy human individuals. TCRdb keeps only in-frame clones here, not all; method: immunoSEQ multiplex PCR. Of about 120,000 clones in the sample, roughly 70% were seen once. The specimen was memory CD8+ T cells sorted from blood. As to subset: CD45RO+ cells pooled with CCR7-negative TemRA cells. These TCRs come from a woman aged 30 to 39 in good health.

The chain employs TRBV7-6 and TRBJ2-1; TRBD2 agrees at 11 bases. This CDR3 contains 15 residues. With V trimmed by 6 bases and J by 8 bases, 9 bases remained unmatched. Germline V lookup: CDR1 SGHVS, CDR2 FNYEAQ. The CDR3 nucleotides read TGTGCCAGCAGGCCAACTAGCGGGAGAATCTATGAGCAGTTCTTC. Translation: CASRPTSGRIYEQFF.

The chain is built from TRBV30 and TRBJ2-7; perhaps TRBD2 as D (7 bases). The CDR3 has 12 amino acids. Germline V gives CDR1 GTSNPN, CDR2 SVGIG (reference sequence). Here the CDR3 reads CARGGDSYEQYF. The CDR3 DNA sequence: TGTGCTCGAGGGGGGGATTCCTACGAGCAGTACTTC.

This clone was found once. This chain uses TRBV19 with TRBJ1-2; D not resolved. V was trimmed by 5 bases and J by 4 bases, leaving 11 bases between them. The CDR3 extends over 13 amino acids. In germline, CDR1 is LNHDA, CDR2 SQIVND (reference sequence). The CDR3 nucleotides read TGTGCCAGTAGTTTCCAAACCTCCTATGGCTACACCTTC. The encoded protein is CASSFQTSYGYTF.

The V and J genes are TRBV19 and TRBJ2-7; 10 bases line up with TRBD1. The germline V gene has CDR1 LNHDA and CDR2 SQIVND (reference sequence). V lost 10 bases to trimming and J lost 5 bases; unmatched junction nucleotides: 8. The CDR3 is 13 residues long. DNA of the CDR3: TGTGCCACCTGGACAGGGGGTAACGACGAGCAGTACTTC. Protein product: CATWTGGNDEQYF.

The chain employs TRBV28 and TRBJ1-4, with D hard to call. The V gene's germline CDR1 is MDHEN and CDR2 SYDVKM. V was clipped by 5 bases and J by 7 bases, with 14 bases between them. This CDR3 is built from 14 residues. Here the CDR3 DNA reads TGTGCCAGCAGTACCGACGGGCAGAGTGAAAAACTGTTTTTT. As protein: CASSTDGQSEKLFF.

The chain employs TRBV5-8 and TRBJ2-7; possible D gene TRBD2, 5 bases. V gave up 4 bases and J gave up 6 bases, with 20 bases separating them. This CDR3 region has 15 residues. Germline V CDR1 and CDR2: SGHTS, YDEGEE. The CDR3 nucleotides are TGTGCCAGCAGCCTGCGGTGGGTACGAGGGAGCGAGCAGTACTTC. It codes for CASSLRWVRGSEQYF. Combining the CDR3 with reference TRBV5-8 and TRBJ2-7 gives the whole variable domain EAGVTQSPTHLIKTRGQQATLRCSPISGHTSVYWYQQALGLGLQFLLWYDEGEERNRGNFPPRFSGRQFPNYSSELNVNALELEDSALYLCASSLRWVRGSEQYFGPGTRLTVT.

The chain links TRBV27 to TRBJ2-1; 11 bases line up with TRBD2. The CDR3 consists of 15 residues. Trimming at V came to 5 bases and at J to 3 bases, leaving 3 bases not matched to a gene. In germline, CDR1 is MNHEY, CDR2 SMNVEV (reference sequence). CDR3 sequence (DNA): TGTGCCAGCAGTCCGACTAGCGGGATCTACAATGAGCAGTTCTTC. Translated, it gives CASSPTSGIYNEQFF.

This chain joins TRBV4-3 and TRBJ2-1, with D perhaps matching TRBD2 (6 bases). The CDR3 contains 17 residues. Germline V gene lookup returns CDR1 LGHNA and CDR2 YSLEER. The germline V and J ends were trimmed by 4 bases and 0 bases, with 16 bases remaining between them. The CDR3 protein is CASSPLGSGSSYNEQFF. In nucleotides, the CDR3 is TGCGCCAGCAGCCCCTTGGGTAGCGGTAGCTCCTACAATGAGCAGTTCTTC.

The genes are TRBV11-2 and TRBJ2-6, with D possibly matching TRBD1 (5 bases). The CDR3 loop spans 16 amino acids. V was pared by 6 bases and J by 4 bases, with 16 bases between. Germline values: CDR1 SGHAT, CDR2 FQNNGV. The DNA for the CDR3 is TGTGCCAGCAGATCTCCCAGGGCTGGCGGGGCCAACGTCCTGACTTTC. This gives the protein CASRSPRAGGANVLTF. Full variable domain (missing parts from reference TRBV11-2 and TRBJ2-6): EAGVAQSPRYKIIEKRQSVAFWCNPISGHATLYWYQQILGQGPKLLIQFQNNGVVDDSQLPKDRFSAERLKGVDSTLKIQPAKLEDSAVYLCASRSPRAGGANVLTFGAGSRLTVL.

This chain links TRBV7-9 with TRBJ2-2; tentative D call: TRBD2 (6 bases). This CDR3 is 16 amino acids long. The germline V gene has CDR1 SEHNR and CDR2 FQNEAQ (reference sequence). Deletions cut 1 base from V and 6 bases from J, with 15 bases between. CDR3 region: CASSLGGSGRPGELFF. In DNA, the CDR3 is TGTGCCAGCAGCTTAGGAGGTAGCGGTAGGCCCGGGGAGCTGTTTTTT.

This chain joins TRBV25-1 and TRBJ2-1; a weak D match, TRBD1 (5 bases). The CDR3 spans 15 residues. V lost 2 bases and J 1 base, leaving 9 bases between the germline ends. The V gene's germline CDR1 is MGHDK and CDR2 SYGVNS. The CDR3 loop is CASSEGADSYNEQFF. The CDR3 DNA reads TGTGCCAGCAGTGAAGGGGCGGATTCCTACAATGAGCAGTTCTTC.

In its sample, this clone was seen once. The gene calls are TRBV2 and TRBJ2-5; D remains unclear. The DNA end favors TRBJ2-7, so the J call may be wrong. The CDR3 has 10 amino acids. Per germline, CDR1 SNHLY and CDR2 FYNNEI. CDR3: CASKGTEQYF. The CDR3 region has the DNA TGTGCCAGCAAAGGTACCGAGCAGTACTTC.

This chain's CDR3 is CASSETGEQFF. DNA for the CDR3: TGTGCCAGCAGTGAGACAGGGGAGCAGTTCTTC. The chain is built from TRBV25-1 and TRBJ2-1, with TRBD1 matching over 7 bases. Germline V gene lookup returns CDR1 MGHDK and CDR2 SYGVNS. This CDR3 comprises 11 residues. V was clipped by 3 bases and J by 10 bases; unmatched bases: 0. Combining the CDR3 with reference TRBV25-1 and TRBJ2-1 gives the whole variable domain EADIYQTPRYLVIGTGKKITLECSQTMGHDKMYWYQQDPGMELHLIHYSYGVNSTEKGDLSSESTVSRIRTEHFPLTLESARPSHTSQYLCASSETGEQFFGPGTRLTVL.

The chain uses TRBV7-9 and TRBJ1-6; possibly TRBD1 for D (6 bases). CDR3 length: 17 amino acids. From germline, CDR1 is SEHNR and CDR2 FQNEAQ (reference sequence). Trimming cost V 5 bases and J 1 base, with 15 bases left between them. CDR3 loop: CASSDLRGGSYNSPLHF. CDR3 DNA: TGTGCCAGCAGCGACCTGAGGGGGGGATCCTATAATTCACCCCTCCACTTT.

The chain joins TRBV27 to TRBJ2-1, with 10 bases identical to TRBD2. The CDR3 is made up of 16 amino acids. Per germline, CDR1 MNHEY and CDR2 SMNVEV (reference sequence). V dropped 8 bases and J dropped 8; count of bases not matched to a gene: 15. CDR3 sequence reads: CASVPESGRALDEQFF. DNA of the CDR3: TGTGCCAGCGTCCCCGAAAGCGGGAGGGCCTTAGATGAGCAGTTCTTC.

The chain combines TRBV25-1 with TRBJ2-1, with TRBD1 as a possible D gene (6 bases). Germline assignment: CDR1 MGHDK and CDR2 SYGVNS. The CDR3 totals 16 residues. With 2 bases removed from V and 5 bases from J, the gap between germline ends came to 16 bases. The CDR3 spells CASSEGEQGPHNEQFF. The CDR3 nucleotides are TGTGCCAGCAGTGAAGGGGAACAGGGTCCCCACAATGAGCAGTTCTTC. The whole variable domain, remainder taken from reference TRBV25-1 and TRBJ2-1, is EADIYQTPRYLVIGTGKKITLECSQTMGHDKMYWYQQDPGMELHLIHYSYGVNSTEKGDLSSESTVSRIRTEHFPLTLESARPSHTSQYLCASSEGEQGPHNEQFFGPGTRLTVL.

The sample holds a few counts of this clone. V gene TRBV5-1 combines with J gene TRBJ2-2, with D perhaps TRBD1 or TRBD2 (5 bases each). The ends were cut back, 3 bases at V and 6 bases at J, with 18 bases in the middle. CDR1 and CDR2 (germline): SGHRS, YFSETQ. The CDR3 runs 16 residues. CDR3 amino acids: CASSWGTGSSPGELFF. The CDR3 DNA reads TGCGCCAGCAGCTGGGGGACGGGCTCCTCCCCCGGGGAGCTGTTTTTT. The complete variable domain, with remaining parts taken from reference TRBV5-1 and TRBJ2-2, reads KAGVTQTPRYLIKTRGQQVTLSCSPISGHRSVSWYQQTPGQGLQFLFEYFSETQRNKGNFPGRFSGRQFSNSRSEMNVSTLELGDSALYLCASSWGTGSSPGELFFGEGSRLTVL.